The 21 T cell receptor beta chains listed next were all sequenced from one sample in a study of neurological immune-mediated disorders. In TCRdb, the 5' RACE reads were re-called with MiXCR into one record per CDR3 protein. The sample holds around 30,000 distinct CDR3 sequences, approximately 1.4% seen once. The material sequenced was PBMCs. The receptors originated from a woman in her twenties or thirties with multiple sclerosis.

There are many counts of this clonotype. This rearrangement joins TRBV10-1 to TRBJ2-3; tentatively, D is TRBD2 (5 bases). The ends were cut back, 6 bases at V and 3 bases at J, with 10 bases in the middle. Germline-derived CDR1 and CDR2 are WNHNN and SYGVQD (reference sequence). The CDR3 contains 13 residues. The CDR3 DNA is TGCGCCAGCAGGAGGACTCCTACAGATACGCAGTATTTT. The encoded protein is CASRRTPTDTQYF.

Many counts were recorded for this clonotype. This chain connects TRBV7-9 to TRBJ2-2; D unresolved. The CDR3 is 11 amino acids. Germline CDR1 reads SEHNR; CDR2 reads FQNEAQ (reference sequence). The V end was cut by 6 bases, the J end by 5 bases, with 4 bases between. The chain's CDR3 is CASSRTGELFF. CDR3 nucleotide sequence: TGTGCCAGCAGTAGAACCGGGGAGCTGTTTTTT.

By share, this clonotype ranks as medium-sized. V is TRBV29-1 and J is TRBJ2-1, with TRBD1 matching 8 bases. CDR3 length equals 13 residues. Per the germline V gene, CDR1 is SQVTM and CDR2 is ANQGSEA. V shed 7 bases and J 6 bases; nucleotides not matched to a gene: 8. CDR3 sequence: CSGPGGSGNEQFF. DNA for the CDR3: TGCAGCGGGCCAGGGGGCTCTGGCAATGAGCAGTTCTTC.

This clonotype was seen at least ten times. The V gene is TRBV19, the J gene TRBJ1-5, with D perhaps TRBD1 (6 bases). This CDR3 is built from 15 residues. Germline-derived CDR1 and CDR2 are LNHDA and SQIVND (reference sequence). The V gene lost 4 bases and the J gene lost 1 base, with 11 bases spanning the gap. CDR3 in amino acids: CASSTRGGSNQPQHF. CDR3 in DNA: TGTGCCAGTAGTACTAGAGGGGGGAGCAATCAGCCCCAGCATTTT.

In its sample, this clonotype was seen many times. The V and J genes are TRBV5-6 and TRBJ1-4; 7 bases are a match to TRBD1. There are 14 residues in the CDR3. CDR1 is SGHDT and CDR2 is YYEEEE in the germline V gene. J gave up 5 bases and V 4 bases, and 5 bases lay outside the gene matches. The CDR3 region is CASSATGQNEKLFF. The CDR3 coding sequence is TGTGCCAGCAGCGCGACAGGGCAAAATGAAAAACTGTTTTTT.

This clonotype has a count of ten or more. V is TRBV20-1 and J is TRBJ2-1, with 10 bases aligning to TRBD2. After removal of 6 bases from V and 6 bases from J, the junction contained 8 bases not matched to a gene. This CDR3 comprises 14 residues. Germline assignment: CDR1 DFQATT and CDR2 SNEGSKA (reference sequence). This chain's CDR3 is CSAGTKRGGNEQFF. The CDR3 DNA reads as TGCAGTGCCGGAACCAAGCGGGGGGGCAATGAGCAGTTCTTC.

This clonotype was observed many times. CDR3 loop: CASSQLKAVEAFF. CDR3 nucleotides: TGCGCCAGCAGCCAGTTGAAGGCAGTTGAAGCTTTCTTT. V is TRBV10-2 and J is TRBJ1-1; D unclear. Between the trimmed V and J ends, which lost 6 bases and 7 bases, there was a span of 15 bases. Germline values: CDR1 WSHSY, CDR2 SAAADI. The CDR3 spans 13 residues.

The chain is built from TRBV10-3 and TRBJ2-7; the match to TRBD2 covers 7 bases. The V gene's germline CDR1 is ENHRY and CDR2 SYGVKD. Germline trimming cut 0 bases from V and 3 bases from J; bases unmatched to any gene: 2. There are 14 residues in the CDR3. The CDR3 loop reads CAISESGTNYEQYF. The CDR3, as DNA: TGTGCCATCAGTGAGTCGGGGACTAACTACGAGCAGTACTTC.

The table lists this clonotype with many counts. V usage is TRBV5-1 and J usage is TRBJ1-1; D unresolved. This CDR3 is built from 13 residues. The germline CDR1 and CDR2 sequences are SGHRS and YFSETQ. Trimming took off 0 bases at V and 1 base at J, with 4 bases between the two ends. For the CDR3, the DNA is TGCGCCAGCAGCTTGGAGGGGAACACTGAAGCTTTCTTT. This gives the protein CASSLEGNTEAFF.

This clonotype was picked up many times. The chain recombines TRBV5-1 with TRBJ1-5, with 11 bases identical to TRBD1. Per germline, CDR1 SGHRS and CDR2 YFSETQ. CDR3 size: 15 residues. V gave up 4 bases and J gave up 9 bases; unmatched junction bases: 9. CDR3 protein: CASSPRTGGGPPQHF. The CDR3 DNA reads as TGCGCCAGCAGCCCCCGGACAGGGGGCGGTCCGCCCCAGCATTTT.

This clonotype was seen ten or more times. The chain links TRBV20-1 to TRBJ2-3, with 12 bases identical to TRBD2. J gave up 3 bases and V 4 bases, and 8 bases lay outside the gene matches. The length of the CDR3 is 16 residues. The germline CDR1 and CDR2 sequences are DFQATT and SNEGSKA (reference sequence). The CDR3 is CSATVLLAGGTDTQYF. The CDR3 DNA follows: TGCAGTGCTACGGTACTACTAGCGGGGGGAACAGATACGCAGTATTTT.

This clonotype is judged medium-sized. V gene TRBV12-3 or TRBV12-4 combines with J gene TRBJ1-2; D is uncertain. The CDR3 length is 14 residues. Deletions cut 4 bases from V and 4 bases from J, with 13 bases between. The CDR3 region is CASSYQRAGYGYTF. CDR3 DNA: TGTGCCAGCAGTTATCAGCGCGCGGGCTATGGCTACACCTTC.

The sample holds many counts of this clonotype. The V call is TRBV7-2, the J call TRBJ2-7; D is unclear. CDR3 size: 15 residues. Deletions cut 1 base from V and 4 bases from J, with 14 bases between. Germline CDR1 is SGHTA and CDR2 is FQGNSA. CDR3 sequence (DNA): TGTGCCAGCAGCTTAGGGAAGGGCCCTCAGTACGAGCAGTACTTC. Its translation: CASSLGKGPQYEQYF.

Ten or more counts support this clonotype. The chain couples TRBV2 to TRBJ2-3; D is undetermined. The CDR3 has 13 amino acids. The germline gives CDR1 SNHLY, CDR2 FYNNEI. V gave up 4 bases and J gave up 2 bases, with 7 bases separating them. In DNA form, the CDR3 reads TGTGCCAGCAGTGGCCAGCTCACAGATACGCAGTATTTT. It encodes CASSGQLTDTQYF.

This clonotype was counted many times. V gene TRBV18 combines with J gene TRBJ1-5, with 7 bases that match TRBD1. Germline V gene lookup returns CDR1 KGHSH and CDR2 LQKENI. The CDR3 extends over 16 amino acids. V lost 6 bases to trimming and J lost 1 base; unmatched junction nucleotides: 9. As DNA, the CDR3 is TGTGCCAGCTCCCTCATCCAGGGGGTAAGCAATCAGCCCCAGCATTTT. This translates into CASSLIQGVSNQPQHF.

This clonotype was recorded at least ten times. The chain recombines TRBV7-8 with TRBJ1-5, with unresolved D. The germline gives CDR1 SGHVS, CDR2 FQNEAQ. Trimming took off 0 bases at V and 2 bases at J, with 5 bases between the two ends. The CDR3 runs 14 residues. CDR3 residues: CASSLAQGNQPQHF. The CDR3 nucleotides are TGTGCCAGCAGCTTAGCTCAGGGCAATCAGCCCCAGCATTTT.

This clonotype was seen ten or more times. V is TRBV10-3 and J is TRBJ1-1; no clear D gene. The CDR3 extends over 13 amino acids. The germline V gene has CDR1 ENHRY and CDR2 SYGVKD. The ends were cut back, 6 bases at V and 1 base at J, with 9 bases in the middle. The CDR3 DNA sequence: TGTGCCATCAGCGGAGAGTCGAACACTGAAGCTTTCTTT. Translated, it gives CAISGESNTEAFF.

This clonotype has at least ten counts. This chain joins TRBV7-8 and TRBJ2-7; no reliable D call. From germline, CDR1 is SGHVS and CDR2 FQNEAQ. Trimming stripped 3 bases from V and 4 bases from J, with 19 bases between. The CDR3 has 16 residues. As DNA, the CDR3 is TGTGCCAGCAGCTTGCCCCGGGCCCCTTTAGTGTACGAGCAGTACTTC. Its translation: CASSLPRAPLVYEQYF.

This clonotype was recorded at least ten times. The chain recombines TRBV29-1 with TRBJ1-1; no clear D gene. This CDR3 region has 12 residues. Germline assignment: CDR1 SQVTM and CDR2 ANQGSEA. V was shortened by 8 bases and J by 0 bases, with 10 bases between the two germline ends. In DNA, the CDR3 is TGCAGCTTTACCGGGGTGAACACTGAAGCTTTCTTT. As protein: CSFTGVNTEAFF.

This clonotype has ten or more counts. The chain's CDR3 is CSASGTAYEQYF. The CDR3, as DNA: TGCAGTGCTTCCGGGACAGCCTACGAGCAGTACTTC. V and J are TRBV20-1 and TRBJ2-7, with 7 bases aligning to TRBD1. J lost 2 bases, V lost 5 bases, and 3 bases had no gene match. The germline V gene encodes CDR1 DFQATT and CDR2 SNEGSKA (reference sequence). The CDR3 runs 12 residues.

In its sample, this clonotype was seen many times. The V gene is TRBV14, the J gene TRBJ2-5; 7 bases are a match to TRBD2. Germline CDR1 SGHDN, CDR2 FVKESK. The trim removed 4 bases at V and 2 bases at J, leaving 4 bases unmatched. This CDR3 has 14 residues. CDR3 in DNA: TGTGCCAGCAGCCTGTGGCGGGAGCAAGAGACCCAGTACTTC. It encodes CASSLWREQETQYF. Full variable domain (remainder filled in from reference TRBV14 and TRBJ2-5): EAGVTQFPSHSVIEKGQTVTLRCDPISGHDNLYWYRRVMGKEIKFLLHFVKESKQDESGMPNNRFLAERTGGTYSTLKVQPAELEDSGVYFCASSLWREQETQYFGPGTRLLVL.